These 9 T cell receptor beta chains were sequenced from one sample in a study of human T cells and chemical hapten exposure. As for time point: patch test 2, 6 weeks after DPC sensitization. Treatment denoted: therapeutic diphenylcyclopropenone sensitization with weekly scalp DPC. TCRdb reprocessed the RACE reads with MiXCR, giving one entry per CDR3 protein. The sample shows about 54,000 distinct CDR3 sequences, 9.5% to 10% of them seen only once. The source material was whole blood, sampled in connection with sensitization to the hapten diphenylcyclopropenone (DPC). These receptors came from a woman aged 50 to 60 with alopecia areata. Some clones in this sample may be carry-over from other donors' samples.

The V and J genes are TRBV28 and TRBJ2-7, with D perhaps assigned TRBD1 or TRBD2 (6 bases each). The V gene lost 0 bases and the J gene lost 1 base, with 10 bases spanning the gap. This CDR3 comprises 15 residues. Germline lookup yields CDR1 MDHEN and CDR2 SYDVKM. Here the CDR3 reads CASSLWGGPSYEQYF. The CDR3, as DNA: TGTGCCAGCAGTTTATGGGGGGGCCCGTCCTACGAGCAGTACTTC.

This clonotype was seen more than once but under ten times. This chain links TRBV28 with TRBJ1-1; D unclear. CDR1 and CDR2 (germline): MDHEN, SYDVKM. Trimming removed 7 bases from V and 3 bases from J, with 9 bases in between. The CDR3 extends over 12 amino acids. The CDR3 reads CASIGEDTEAFF. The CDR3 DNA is TGTGCCAGCATTGGTGAGGACACTGAAGCTTTCTTT.

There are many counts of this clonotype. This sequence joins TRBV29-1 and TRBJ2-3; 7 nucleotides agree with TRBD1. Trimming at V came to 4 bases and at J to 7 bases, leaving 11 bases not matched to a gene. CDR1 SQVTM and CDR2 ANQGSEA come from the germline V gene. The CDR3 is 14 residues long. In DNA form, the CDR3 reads TGCAGCGTTGCCCGGGACAGAAGAGCTAATACGCAGTATTTT. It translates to CSVARDRRANTQYF.

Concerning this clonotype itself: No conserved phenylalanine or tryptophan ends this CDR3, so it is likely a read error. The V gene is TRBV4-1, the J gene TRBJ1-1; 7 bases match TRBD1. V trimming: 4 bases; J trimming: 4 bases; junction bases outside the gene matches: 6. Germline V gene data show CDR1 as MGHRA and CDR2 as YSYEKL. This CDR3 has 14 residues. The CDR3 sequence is CASSLQGVITEAFS. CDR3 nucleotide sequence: TGCGCCAGCAGCCTCCAGGGGGTGATCACTGAAGCTTTCTCT.

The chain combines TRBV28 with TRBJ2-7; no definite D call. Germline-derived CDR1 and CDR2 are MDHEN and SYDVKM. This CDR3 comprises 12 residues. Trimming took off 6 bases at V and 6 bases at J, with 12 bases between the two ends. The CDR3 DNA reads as TGTGCCAGCAGGGTTGCGGTGGGCGAGCAGTACTTC. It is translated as CASRVAVGEQYF.

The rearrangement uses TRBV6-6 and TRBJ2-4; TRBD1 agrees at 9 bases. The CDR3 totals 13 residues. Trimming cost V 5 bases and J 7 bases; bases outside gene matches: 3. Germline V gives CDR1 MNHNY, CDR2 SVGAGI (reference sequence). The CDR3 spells CASSTGGANIQYF. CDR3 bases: TGTGCCAGCAGTACAGGGGGCGCGAACATTCAGTACTTC.

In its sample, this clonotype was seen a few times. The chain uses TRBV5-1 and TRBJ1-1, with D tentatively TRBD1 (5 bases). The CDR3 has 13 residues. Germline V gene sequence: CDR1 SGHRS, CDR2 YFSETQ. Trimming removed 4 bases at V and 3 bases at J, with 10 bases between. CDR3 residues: CASSPRGDTEAFF. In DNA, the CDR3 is TGCGCCAGCAGCCCCCGAGGGGACACTGAAGCTTTCTTT.

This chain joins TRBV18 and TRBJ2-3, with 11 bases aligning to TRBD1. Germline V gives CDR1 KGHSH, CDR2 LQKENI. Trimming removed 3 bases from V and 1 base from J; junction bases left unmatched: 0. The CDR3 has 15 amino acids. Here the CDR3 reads CASSPGQGGTDTQYF. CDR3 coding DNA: TGTGCCAGCTCACCGGGACAGGGGGGCACAGATACGCAGTATTTT.

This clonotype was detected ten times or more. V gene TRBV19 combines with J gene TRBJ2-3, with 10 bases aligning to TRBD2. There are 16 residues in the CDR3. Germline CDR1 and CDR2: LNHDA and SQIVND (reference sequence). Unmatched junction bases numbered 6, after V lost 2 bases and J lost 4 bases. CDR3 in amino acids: CASSISLAGEADTQYF. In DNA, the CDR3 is TGTGCCAGTAGTATAAGTCTAGCGGGGGAGGCAGATACGCAGTATTTT.